This T cell receptor (beta chain) was captured by sequencing in a study of regulatory T cells in long-lasting Graves disease. The time point: newly diagnosed GD, antithyroid drugs for less than 3 months. Isolated PBMC RNA provided the starting material for the TCR library. There are 14 residues in the CDR3. Germline V CDR1 and CDR2: MNHGY, SVAAGI. V was cut by 4 bases and J by 3 bases, with 13 bases left in between. CDR3-region Arm-PCR and iRepertoire HTBI primers produced the TCR beta libraries. One entry per CDR3 protein results from TCRdb running MiXCR on the multiplex PCR reads. The top ten clones hold around a fifth of a sample with around 400,000 distinct CDR3 sequences, around 15% of them seen once. This clonotype showed up many times.

The chain is built from TRBV6-9 and TRBJ2-7; the D gene is possibly TRBD1 (5 bases). Source: peripheral blood mononuclear cells (PBMCs), taken at new diagnosis, from a patient treated with antithyroid drugs. The origin of this receptor is a female donor with Graves disease. This CDR3 is CASSSIRDSYEQYF. The CDR3 DNA reads as TGTGCCAGCAGTTCCATACGTGACAGCTACGAGCAGTACTTC.